This TCR beta chain was found in a study of cytomegalovirus exposure and HLA in healthy donors. General study points: For most TCR beta V segments, an earlier analysis put the productive rate at about 87% or about 30% of the time.

Points on this clone: Its specificity is not known.

The PCR ran on 60 Vbeta and 13 Jbeta primers. TCRdb keeps only in-frame clones here, not all; method: immunoSEQ multiplex PCR. Seen here are about 220,000 clones, over 70% observed once, and the top ten hold roughly 0.71%. Sequencing used PBMCs. This receptor was taken from a boy aged 2 to 9 in good health and CMV-seronegative.

The CDR3 nucleotides are TGTGCCAGCAGCCCAAGGGGACAGAGCCTCTATGGCTACACCTTC. Protein sequence: CASSPRGQSLYGYTF. This rearrangement joins TRBV7-8 to TRBJ1-2; 7 bases fit TRBD1. The J segment lost 4 bases and the V segment lost 5 bases, leaving 10 bases of the junction unmatched. The CDR3 is 15 amino acids. CDR1 and CDR2 from the germline V gene are SGHVS and FQNEAQ. The full variable domain, its missing parts supplied by reference TRBV7-8 and TRBJ1-2, is GAGVSQSPRYKVAKRGQDVALRCDPISGHVSLFWYQQALGQGPEFLTYFQNEAQLDKSGLPSDRFFAERPEGSVSTLKIQRTQQEDSAVYLCASSPRGQSLYGYTFGSGTRLTVV.